This is a list of T cell receptor beta chains from one sample in a study of cytomegalovirus exposure and HLA in healthy donors. Measured with immunoSEQ multiplex PCR; TCRdb has only the in-frame clones, and not every one. Seen here are 170,000 or so clones, 80% observed once, and the top ten hold under 0.8%. What was sequenced was PBMCs. The receptors derive from a boy younger than 18 in good health and CMV-seronegative. Each CDR3 is given with its conserved first and last residue. Each record gives: clone size, D gene, J gene, CDR3 length, V gene, CDR3 protein, CDR3 DNA. D genes are given only for firm matches. Only part of the rows carry a size: once, few, many, or a class if the clone is expanded.

>few|.|TRBJ2-7|13|TRBV11-2
CASSLDRVHEQYF
TGTGCCAGCAGCTTAGACAGGGTCCACGAGCAGTACTTC
>.|.|TRBJ2-7|14|TRBV5-1
CASSLETGISEQYF
TGCGCCAGCAGCTTGGAGACAGGAATCAGCGAGCAGTACTTC
>.|.|TRBJ1-5|13|TRBV15
CATRGDSNQPQHF
TGTGCCACCAGAGGGGATAGCAATCAGCCCCAGCATTTT
>.|TRBD1|TRBJ1-1|15|TRBV6-5
CASRTGFGRNTEAFF
TGTGCCAGCCGGACAGGCTTCGGTCGGAACACTGAAGCTTTCTTT
>.|.|TRBJ2-5|14|TRBV19
CASRGHPVQETQYF
TGTGCCAGTAGGGGCCATCCTGTTCAAGAGACCCAGTACTTC
>few|.|TRBJ2-4|13|TRBV15
CATRQVGKNIQYF
TGTGCCACCAGACAGGTTGGGAAAAACATTCAGTACTTC
>.|.|TRBJ1-2|15|TRBV30
CAWSASPDFEGGYTF
TGTGCCTGGAGCGCATCCCCGGACTTCGAGGGAGGCTACACCTTC
>.|.|TRBJ1-1|13|TRBV5-1
CASSLDSSTEAFF
TGCGCCAGCAGCTTGGATTCCAGCACTGAAGCTTTCTTT
>.|TRBD1|TRBJ2-3|16|TRBV7-3
CASSPGGDRVSDTQYF
TGTGCCAGCAGCCCAGGGGGGGACAGGGTATCAGATACGCAGTATTTT
>.|TRBD1|TRBJ1-2|11|TRBV30
CALSGGSGYTF
TGTGCCTTATCAGGGGGGAGCGGCTACACCTTC
>.|.|TRBJ1-1|14|TRBV2
CASSADFAGTEAFF
TGTGCCAGCAGTGCGGACTTTGCGGGGACTGAAGCTTTCTTT
>.|.|TRBJ1-2|14|TRBV6-1
CASSEGGSWDGYTF
TGTGCCAGCAGCGAGGGGGGGTCATGGGATGGCTACACCTTC
>.|TRBD1|TRBJ2-3|16|TRBV27
CASSFTPGGRADTQYF
TGTGCCAGCAGTTTCACCCCAGGGGGCAGAGCAGATACGCAGTATTTT
>.|TRBD2|TRBJ2-2|16|TRBV7-3
CASSLSSGGAIGELFF
TGTGCCAGCAGCTTAAGTTCCGGGGGGGCAATCGGGGAGCTGTTTTTT
>.|.|TRBJ2-5|13|TRBV27
CASSLGPATAQYF
TGTGCCAGCAGTTTAGGGCCCGCTACGGCGCAGTACTTC
>.|.|TRBJ2-7|14|TRBV18
CASSPPSGAYEQYF
TGTGCCAGCTCACCACCTTCAGGGGCCTACGAGCAGTACTTC
>few|TRBD1|TRBJ1-2|16|TRBV5-4
CASSLGERDRRYGYTF
TGTGCCAGCAGCCTGGGAGAGAGGGACAGACGCTATGGCTACACCTTC
>once|.|TRBJ2-5|15|TRBV12-2
CASRLVSGGPETQYF
TGTGCAAGTCGCTTAGTAAGCGGTGGTCCAGAGACCCAGTACTTC
>.|.|TRBJ1-1|13|TRBV6-5
CASRTSGGTEAFF
TGTGCCAGCAGGACCAGTGGAGGCACTGAAGCTTTCTTT
>.|.|TRBJ1-2|15|TRBV4-1
CASSQDETANYGYTF
TGCGCCAGCAGCCAAGACGAGACAGCTAACTATGGCTACACCTTC
>.|.|TRBJ2-6|14|TRBV9
CASTQGSGANVLTF
TGTGCCAGCACCCAGGGCTCTGGGGCCAACGTCCTGACTTTC
>once|TRBD1|TRBJ1-3|15|TRBV28
CASSSGTGDGNTIYF
TGTGCCAGCAGTTCTGGGACAGGGGATGGAAACACCATATATTTT
>.|.|TRBJ1-5|14|TRBV6-1
CASSGGQGTQPQHF
TGTGCCAGCAGTGGGGGCCAGGGGACTCAGCCCCAGCATTTT
>.|.|TRBJ1-1|13|TRBV28
CASRRQAITEAFF
TGTGCCAGCAGGAGACAGGCGATCACTGAAGCTTTCTTT
>.|TRBD2|TRBJ2-3|16|TRBV11-3
CASSLGTSGGTDTQYF
TGTGCCAGCAGCTTAGGGACTAGCGGGGGCACAGATACGCAGTATTTT
>.|TRBD1|TRBJ2-2|16|TRBV12-5
CASGWNQGARTGELFF
TGTGCTAGTGGTTGGAATCAGGGGGCGCGTACCGGGGAGCTGTTTTTT
>once|.|TRBJ2-7|15|TRBV13
CASSGGTVPIYEQYF
TGTGCCAGCAGCGGGGGGACGGTTCCAATCTACGAGCAGTACTTC
>.|.|TRBJ2-7|14|TRBV2
CASITREDSYEQYF
TGTGCCAGCATTACGAGGGAAGACTCCTACGAGCAGTACTTC
>.|TRBD1|TRBJ2-2|15|TRBV7-3
CASSRTGANTGELFF
TGTGCCAGCAGCCGGACAGGAGCGAACACCGGGGAGCTGTTTTTT
>.|.|TRBJ2-5|14|TRBV27
CASSRGAPKETQYF
TGTGCCAGCAGCCGGGGGGCCCCAAAAGAGACCCAGTACTTC
>.|.|TRBJ1-1|14|TRBV7-3
CASSRVGGATEAFF
TGTGCCAGCAGCCGGGTGGGAGGGGCCACTGAAGCTTTCTTT
>.|.|TRBJ1-5|12|TRBV27
CASSELNQPQHF
TGTGCCAGCAGCGAACTTAATCAGCCCCAGCATTTT
>.|TRBD1|TRBJ1-1|16|TRBV19
CASSRSRGGVNTEAFF
TGTGCCAGTAGCCGCAGTAGAGGGGGCGTTAACACTGAAGCTTTCTTT
>.|.|TRBJ2-2|12|TRBV4-3
CASSPQTGELFF
TGCGCCAGCAGCCCCCAAACCGGGGAGCTGTTTTTT
>.|TRBD1|TRBJ1-3|14|TRBV6-5
CASSPRTGGNTIYF
TGTGCCAGCAGTCCCCGGACAGGCGGAAACACCATATATTTT
>.|.|TRBJ1-1|15|TRBV30
CAWREYSAGNTEAFF
TGTGCCTGGAGGGAATATTCTGCGGGGAACACTGAAGCTTTCTTT
>.|.|TRBJ1-4|15|TRBV27
CASSLYRGRNEELFF
TGTGCCAGCAGTTTATATAGAGGGCGTAATGAAGAACTGTTTTTT
>.|.|TRBJ1-5|15|TRBV15
CATSRDPDLHQPQHF
TGTGCCACCAGCAGAGACCCAGACTTACATCAGCCCCAGCATTTT
>.|TRBD1|TRBJ2-2|14|TRBV4-2
CASRQGGYTGELFF
TGTGCCAGCCGACAGGGTGGCTACACCGGGGAGCTGTTTTTT
>once|TRBD2|TRBJ2-2|16|TRBV7-9
CASSLGLAPNTGELFF
TGTGCCAGCAGCCTGGGACTAGCCCCGAACACCGGGGAGCTGTTTTTT
>.|.|TRBJ2-7|20|TRBV11-3
CASSLDLPGIRGSRTYEQYF
TGTGCCAGCAGCTTAGATCTGCCGGGGATACGCGGGTCTAGGACCTACGAGCAGTACTTC
>.|.|TRBJ2-7|14|TRBV7-2
CASRREGSSYEQYF
TGTGCCAGCAGAAGGGAAGGGAGCTCCTACGAGCAGTACTTC
>.|.|TRBJ2-1|16|TRBV14
CASSSSGWEFLNEQFF
TGTGCCAGCAGCTCGTCGGGGTGGGAGTTCTTGAATGAGCAGTTCTTC
>.|TRBD1|TRBJ1-5|16|TRBV4-2
CASSQSQGTGYQPQHF
TGTGCCAGCAGCCAGTCACAGGGGACGGGATATCAGCCCCAGCATTTT
>.|.|TRBJ2-3|13|TRBV29-1
CSALTHSTDTQYF
TGCAGCGCCCTAACTCATTCCACAGATACGCAGTATTTT
>.|TRBD1|TRBJ2-5|13|TRBV2
CASRRTGKETQYF
TGTGCCAGCAGAAGGACAGGGAAAGAGACCCAGTACTTC
>.|TRBD1|TRBJ2-3|16|TRBV11-2
CASSLGRQGSTDTQYF
TGTGCCAGCAGCTTAGGTCGACAGGGGAGCACAGATACGCAGTATTTT
>.|.|TRBJ1-3|14|TRBV6-6
CASSYSTVGNTIYF
TGTGCCAGCAGTTACTCGACAGTGGGAAACACCATATATTTT
>.|TRBD1|TRBJ1-2|16|TRBV6-1
CASSEWGQGIDYGYTF
TGTGCCAGCAGTGAATGGGGACAGGGGATTGACTATGGCTACACCTTC
>.|TRBD1|TRBJ1-1|18|TRBV2
CARVWDRGFSLVNTEAFF
TGTGCCAGGGTGTGGGACAGGGGGTTTTCGTTGGTGAACACTGAAGCTTTCTTT
>.|.|TRBJ1-1|16|TRBV7-2
CASSLPPGQGYTEAFF
TGTGCCAGCAGCTTACCCCCGGGACAAGGGTACACTGAAGCTTTCTTT
>.|TRBD1|TRBJ2-1|15|TRBV2
CASVPRTGGRGEQFF
TGTGCCAGCGTACCGCGGACAGGAGGTAGGGGTGAGCAGTTCTTC
>.|.|TRBJ2-1|14|TRBV6-6
CASSSAGAINEQFF
TGTGCCAGCAGTTCCGCGGGGGCCATCAATGAGCAGTTCTTC
>.|TRBD1|TRBJ1-1|15|TRBV7-3
CASSLMGQGNTEAFF
TGTGCCAGCAGCTTAATGGGACAGGGGAACACTGAAGCTTTCTTT
>.|TRBD2|TRBJ2-5|18|TRBV7-6
CASSSFGTSGNFQETQYF
TGTGCCAGCAGCTCATTTGGGACTAGCGGGAACTTCCAAGAGACCCAGTACTTC
>once|.|TRBJ1-1|16|TRBV4-3
CASSQDRLDLNTEAFF
TGCGCCAGCAGCCAAGATAGGCTGGACTTGAACACTGAAGCTTTCTTT
>.|TRBD1|TRBJ2-5|15|TRBV11-3
CASTDRDRGQETQYF
TGTGCCAGCACCGACCGAGACAGGGGTCAAGAGACCCAGTACTTC
>.|.|TRBJ1-1|16|TRBV7-9
CASRIRTGEVGTEAFF
TGTGCCAGCAGGATACGGACTGGAGAGGTTGGCACTGAAGCTTTCTTT
>.|TRBD2|TRBJ2-1|14|TRBV7-3
CASRLAGDYNEQFF
TGTGCCAGCAGGCTAGCGGGAGATTACAATGAGCAGTTCTTC
>few|TRBD1|TRBJ1-2|14|TRBV19
CASRLGQGLWGYTF
TGTGCCAGTAGATTGGGACAGGGTTTGTGGGGCTACACCTTC